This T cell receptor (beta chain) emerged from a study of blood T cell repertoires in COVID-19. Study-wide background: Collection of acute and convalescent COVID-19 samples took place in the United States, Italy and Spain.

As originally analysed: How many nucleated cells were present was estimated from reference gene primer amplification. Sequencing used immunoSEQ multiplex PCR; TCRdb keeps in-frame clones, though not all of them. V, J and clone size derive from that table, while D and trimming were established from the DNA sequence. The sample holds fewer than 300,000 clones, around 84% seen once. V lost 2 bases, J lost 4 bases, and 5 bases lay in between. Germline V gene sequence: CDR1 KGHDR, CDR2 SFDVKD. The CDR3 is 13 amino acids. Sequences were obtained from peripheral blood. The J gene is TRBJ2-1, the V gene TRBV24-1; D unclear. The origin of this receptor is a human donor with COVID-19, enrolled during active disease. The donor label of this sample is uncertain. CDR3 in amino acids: CATSDSVYNEQFF. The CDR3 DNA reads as TGTGCCACCAGTGATTCCGTTTACAATGAGCAGTTCTTC.